These 21 T cell receptor beta chains were all obtained from the same sample, sequenced in a study of blood T cell repertoires in COVID-19. Sequencing used immunoSEQ multiplex PCR; TCRdb keeps in-frame clones, though not all of them. Of tens of thousands of clones in the sample, approximately 78% were seen once. Material: peripheral blood. All receptors derive from a man aged 80 or over with acute or convalescent COVID-19.

About this clone: One end of the junction does not line up with germline, which may come from a read error. This chain uses TRBV19 with TRBJ2-2; D is ambiguous. This CDR3 spans 17 amino acids. Germline CDR1 is LNHDA and CDR2 is SQIVND (reference sequence). CDR3 coding DNA: TGTGCCAGTAGTCTAGACCAACACATGTTGAACACCGGGGAGCTGTTTTTT. Protein: CASSLDQHMLNTGELFF.

The chain couples TRBV27 to TRBJ1-5, with TRBD1 matching over 7 bases. This CDR3 region has 14 residues. V lost 3 bases, J lost 3 bases, and 2 bases stayed unmatched. Germline V gene sequence: CDR1 MNHEY, CDR2 SMNVEV (reference sequence). CDR3 residues: CASSFRGDNQPQHF. In DNA form, the CDR3 reads TGTGCCAGCAGTTTCAGGGGGGACAATCAGCCCCAGCATTTT.

The chain employs TRBV5-1 and TRBJ1-3; 7 bases are a match to TRBD1. The CDR3 totals 15 residues. The V gene's germline CDR1 is SGHRS and CDR2 YFSETQ. V trimming: 0 bases; J trimming: 0 bases; junction bases outside the gene matches: 0. The chain's CDR3 is CASSLGTGSGNTIYF. The CDR3 DNA reads TGCGCCAGCAGCTTGGGGACAGGCTCTGGAAACACCATATATTTT.

The chain employs TRBV18 and TRBJ1-1; D might be TRBD1 (5 bases). This CDR3 has 14 amino acids. Between the trimmed V and J ends, which lost 0 bases and 5 bases, there was a span of 10 bases. Per germline, CDR1 KGHSH and CDR2 LQKENI. CDR3 nucleotide sequence: TGTGCCAGCTCACCACCCGGGGGATCGACTGAAGCTTTCTTT. The encoded protein is CASSPPGGSTEAFF.

The chain is built from TRBV4-1 and TRBJ1-4; perhaps TRBD1 as D (5 bases). Trimming took off 0 bases at V and 8 bases at J, with 10 bases between the two ends. The germline CDR1 and CDR2 sequences are MGHRA and YSYEKL. This CDR3 is 14 amino acids long. The CDR3 region is CASSQEEQGEKLFF. For the CDR3, the DNA is TGCGCCAGCAGCCAAGAAGAGCAGGGCGAAAAACTGTTTTTT.

This chain links TRBV5-1 with TRBJ1-1; TRBD1 might be the D (5 bases). Germline values: CDR1 SGHRS, CDR2 YFSETQ. The V gene lost 2 bases and the J gene lost 1 base, with 9 bases spanning the gap. CDR3 length equals 14 residues. The chain's CDR3 is CASSLGGENTEAFF. As DNA, the CDR3 is TGCGCCAGCAGCTTAGGAGGGGAGAACACTGAAGCTTTCTTT.

The J gene is TRBJ1-4, the V gene TRBV5-5; a weak D match, TRBD1 (5 bases). V was clipped by 4 bases and J by 7 bases, with 17 bases between them. Germline assignment: CDR1 SGHKS and CDR2 YYEKEE (reference sequence). This CDR3 is 15 amino acids long. CDR3 residues: CASSLGDGGVEKLFF. Written as DNA, the CDR3 is TGTGCCAGCAGCCTGGGCGACGGGGGTGTTGAAAAACTGTTTTTT.

For this clone: This CDR3 is also generated by other DNA sequences in the sample. The CDR3 loop reads CASSISGQGAYEQYF. For the CDR3, the DNA is TGTGCCAGTAGTATATCGGGACAGGGGGCCTACGAGCAGTACTTC. The V gene is TRBV19, the J gene TRBJ2-7, with TRBD1 identical over 11 bases. The germline gives CDR1 LNHDA, CDR2 SQIVND (reference sequence). The CDR3 spans 15 residues. J gave up 2 bases and V 2 bases, and 2 bases lay outside the gene matches.

The V call is TRBV7-9, the J call TRBJ1-2, with 7 bases that match TRBD1. This CDR3 is 13 amino acids long. Germline values: CDR1 SEHNR, CDR2 FQNEAQ (reference sequence). V shed 2 bases, J shed 7 bases, and the junction held 4 bases outside the gene matches. The CDR3 is CASSLLGGVGYTF. CDR3 coding DNA: TGTGCCAGCAGCTTATTAGGGGGCGTTGGCTACACCTTC.

This rearrangement joins TRBV10-3 to TRBJ2-7; 7 nucleotides line up with TRBD2. This CDR3 contains 13 residues. Germline V CDR1 and CDR2: ENHRY, SYGVKD. Trimming cost V 10 bases and J 6 bases; bases outside gene matches: 12. CDR3 sequence (DNA): TGTGCCACCTCAATGGGAGGGGTTCGCGAGCAGTACTTC. Protein: CATSMGGVREQYF.

This clone was observed a handful of times. The rearrangement links TRBV7-2 to TRBJ2-3; D possibly corresponds to TRBD2 (5 bases). This CDR3 has 19 amino acids. The ends were cut back, 4 bases at V and 0 bases at J, with 23 bases in the middle. Germline assignment: CDR1 SGHTA and CDR2 FQGNSA. CDR3 loop: CASSSRWRLLRTSTDTQYF. In DNA form, the CDR3 reads TGTGCCAGCAGCTCACGTTGGAGGCTTCTTAGGACTAGCACAGATACGCAGTATTTT.

The chain has TRBV7-9 and TRBJ1-3; D may be TRBD1 (5 bases). Trimming removed 1 base from V and 3 bases from J, with 7 bases in between. Germline values: CDR1 SEHNR, CDR2 FQNEAQ (reference sequence). This CDR3 contains 14 residues. In DNA form, the CDR3 reads TGTGCCAGCAGCTTAGGGGGCGTTGGAAACACCATATATTTT. Protein sequence: CASSLGGVGNTIYF.

This chain joins TRBV5-1 and TRBJ2-2, with 8 bases aligning to TRBD1. Trimming took 4 bases from V and 6 from J; bases not matched to a gene: 8. This CDR3 contains 15 residues. Germline CDR1 SGHRS, CDR2 YFSETQ. This chain's CDR3 is CASSPRTGSAGELFF. Written as DNA, the CDR3 is TGCGCCAGCAGCCCCCGGACAGGGTCGGCCGGGGAGCTGTTTTTT.

Only one count was recorded for this clone. The chain links TRBV30 to TRBJ1-1; D is possibly TRBD1 (5 bases). Germline CDR1 and CDR2: GTSNPN and SVGIG (reference sequence). The V end was cut by 2 bases, the J end by 1 base, with 8 bases between. CDR3 length equals 13 residues. CDR3 in DNA: TGTGCCTGGAGTCTCGGGGGGAACACTGAAGCTTTCTTT. Amino acid sequence: CAWSLGGNTEAFF.

The CDR3 spells CASSDSTLRTGVTDTQYF. CDR3 DNA: TGTGCCAGCAGTGACTCGACCCTTAGGACAGGGGTCACAGATACGCAGTATTTT. The V gene is TRBV6-4, the J gene TRBJ2-3; TRBD1 matches at 9 bases. J lost 2 bases, V lost 0 bases, and 9 bases had no gene match. The CDR3 length is 18 residues. CDR1 is MRHNA and CDR2 is SNTAGT in the germline V gene.

The chain carries TRBV27 and TRBJ2-7, with 7 bases that match TRBD1. There are 16 residues in the CDR3. V was clipped by 6 bases and J by 1 base; unmatched bases: 12. Looked up from germline, CDR1 is MNHEY and CDR2 is SMNVEV (reference sequence). The CDR3 region has the DNA TGTGCCAGCAGGCTTAGGGGCAGGGGGTCTTCCTACGAGCAGTACTTC. Its translation: CASRLRGRGSSYEQYF.

This clone was recorded a few times. J is TRBJ2-7 and V is TRBV6-2 or TRBV6-3, with 9 positions matching TRBD1. CDR1 is MNHEY and CDR2 is SVGEGT in the germline V gene. The length of the CDR3 is 15 residues. Germline trimming cut 5 bases from V and 7 bases from J; bases unmatched to any gene: 12. The CDR3 region has the DNA TGTGCCAGCAGTCTAACCGGGACAGGGCCGCAAGAGCAGTACTTC. This sequence encodes CASSLTGTGPQEQYF.

The J gene is TRBJ2-7, the V gene TRBV11-2, with a possible D match to TRBD2 (6 bases). Germline loops: CDR1 SGHAT, CDR2 FQNNGV. The CDR3 has 14 residues. Trimming stripped 5 bases from V and 0 bases from J, with 11 bases between. The CDR3 loop reads CASSVRTTSYEQYF. In DNA form, the CDR3 reads TGTGCCAGCAGCGTAAGGACTACCTCCTACGAGCAGTACTTC.

The rearrangement joins TRBV3-1 (or the pseudogene TRBV3-2) to TRBJ2-5; 7 nucleotides match TRBD1. The CDR3 has 16 amino acids. Germline assignment: CDR1 LGHDT and CDR2 YNNKEL (reference sequence). The V segment lost 3 bases and the J segment 1 base; nucleotides outside the gene matches: 8. The CDR3 sequence: CASSQRDSGFQETQYF. The CDR3 DNA follows: TGTGCCAGCAGCCAGAGGGACAGTGGGTTCCAAGAGACCCAGTACTTC.

The V call is TRBV7-9, the J call TRBJ1-2; 7 positions match TRBD1. V lost 3 bases and J lost 8; bases outside the gene matches: 12. The CDR3 is made up of 15 amino acids. Germline loops: CDR1 SEHNR, CDR2 FQNEAQ (reference sequence). The CDR3 here is CASSFGGQGGEGYTF. CDR3 bases: TGTGCCAGCAGCTTTGGAGGGCAGGGGGGTGAAGGCTACACCTTC.

The J gene is TRBJ2-5, the V gene TRBV10-1; 8 bases align to TRBD2. The CDR3 runs 16 residues. Germline CDR1 WNHNN, CDR2 SYGVQD (reference sequence). V trimming: 0 bases; J trimming: 6 bases; junction bases outside the gene matches: 9. This chain's CDR3 is CASSESAAGGVQTQYF. DNA of the CDR3: TGCGCCAGCAGTGAGTCGGCGGCGGGGGGCGTGCAGACCCAGTACTTC.